This T cell receptor beta chain was observed in a study of blood T cell repertoires in COVID-19. Study-level information: Whether acute or convalescent, the COVID-19 samples came from the United States, Italy and Spain.

Concerning this clone: In the same sample, other DNA sequences code for this CDR3.

Produced via immunoSEQ multiplex PCR; TCRdb's table is partial and in-frame only. The table lists hundreds of thousands of clones, 80% to 90% of them singletons. The CDR3 runs 14 residues. Germline V gene lookup returns CDR1 SGDLS and CDR2 YYNGEE. V shed 0 bases and J shed 3 bases, with 9 bases lying between them. Participant age was about 18 to 100 years, and participants resided in about 25 US areas. The sample was PBMCs or T cells enriched from blood (not recorded which). The chain employs TRBV9 and TRBJ2-5; D call uncertain. This TCR was sampled from a woman between 18 and 30 years old who had recovered from COVID-19. DNA for the CDR3: TGTGCCAGCAGCGTAGGACTCGCTGAAGAGACCCAGTACTTC. Its translation is CASSVGLAEETQYF.